This T cell receptor beta chain was identified during a study of T cells in localized non-small cell lung cancer. Concerning this clone: An end of the junction differs from the germline gene, which may be a read error.

Sequencing used immunoSEQ multiplex PCR; TCRdb keeps in-frame clones, though not all of them. The sample carries about 46,000 clones, 81% recorded once. This sample comprised peripheral blood mononuclear cells, obtained before any cancer treatment. The origin of this receptor is a man aged 35-75 years with stage III lung adenocarcinoma.

CDR3 region: CASSLDYKEQFF. The DNA for the CDR3 is TGTGCCAGCAGCTTAGATTACAAAGAGCAGTTCTTC. The gene calls are TRBV7-8 and TRBJ2-1, with unresolved D. The CDR3 sequence is 12 residues long. Germline V gene data show CDR1 as SGHVS and CDR2 as FQNEAQ.